The 30 T cell receptor beta chains presented below share a single source sample, sequenced in a study of blood T cells in healthy people across ages. Together with a sample-barcoded 5' primer, a J-beta primer mix was included in a second PCR lasting about 6 to 11 cycles. Via MiXCR, TCRdb re-called the 5' RACE reads, giving one row per CDR3 protein. The profile shows about 2 million distinct CDR3 sequences, around half of them singletons. The specimen sequenced was blood. The receptors here all came from a woman between 40 and 50 years old in good health.

This clonotype came up many times. V usage is TRBV7-2 and J usage is TRBJ1-5; D gene uncertain. From germline, CDR1 is SGHTA and CDR2 FQGNSA. Trimming stripped 1 base from V and 0 bases from J, with 16 bases between. This CDR3 is built from 18 residues. The DNA for the CDR3 is TGTGCCAGCAGCTTAGTCCTGCCAGTCATATATAGCAATCAGCCCCAGCATTTT. Its protein is CASSLVLPVIYSNQPQHF.

This chain links TRBV4-1 with TRBJ1-2; no reliable D call. V lost 0 bases and J 8 bases, leaving 10 bases between the germline ends. CDR1 and CDR2 from the germline V gene are MGHRA and YSYEKL. The CDR3 runs 13 residues. DNA of the CDR3: TGCGCCAGCAGCCAAGATCAGGTCGGAGGCTACACCTTC. Translated, it gives CASSQDQVGGYTF.

J is TRBJ2-7 and V is TRBV6-2 or TRBV6-3; the D gene is possibly TRBD1 (5 bases). Germline loops: CDR1 MNHEY, CDR2 SVGEGT. The CDR3 is 16 amino acids. V lost 0 bases to trimming and J lost 2 bases, with 14 bases between them. The CDR3 DNA reads TGTGCCAGCAGTTACTCGTTTCGCAGGGCTACCTACGAGCAGTACTTC. This encodes CASSYSFRRATYEQYF.

The gene calls are TRBV14 and TRBJ1-4; D is unresolved. The CDR3 sequence is 17 residues long. With 3 bases removed from V and 0 bases from J, the gap between germline ends came to 14 bases. The germline CDR1 and CDR2 sequences are SGHDN and FVKESK. The CDR3 loop is CASSQINDGATNEKLFF. In nucleotides, the CDR3 is TGTGCCAGCAGCCAGATTAACGACGGAGCAACTAATGAAAAACTGTTTTTT.

The chain carries TRBV2 and TRBJ2-4; tentatively, D is TRBD1 or TRBD2 (6 bases each). Germline V gene lookup returns CDR1 SNHLY and CDR2 FYNNEI. The V and J ends lost 8 bases and 9 bases respectively, with 17 bases between them. This CDR3 contains 13 residues. CDR3 in DNA: TGTGCCAGCGACGGACAGCCCGGGGGCATTCAGTACTTC. It codes for CASDGQPGGIQYF.

This chain links TRBV7-2 with TRBJ2-5; no clear D gene. The CDR3 length is 12 residues. V was cut by 1 base and J by 8 bases, with 8 bases left in between. Germline assignment: CDR1 SGHTA and CDR2 FQGNSA. In nucleotides, the CDR3 is TGTGCCAGCAGCTTAGTGGCCCCTACCCAGTACTTC. Translation gives CASSLVAPTQYF.

This clonotype was counted only a few times. This rearrangement joins TRBV5-1 to TRBJ1-6; 7 nucleotides line up with TRBD1. Germline loops: CDR1 SGHRS, CDR2 YFSETQ. The CDR3 totals 14 residues. J gave up 6 bases and V 4 bases, and 4 bases lay outside the gene matches. Written as DNA, the CDR3 is TGCGCCAGCAGCCGGGACAGACTTAATTCACCCCTCCACTTT. Amino acids: CASSRDRLNSPLHF.

V usage is TRBV5-1 and J usage is TRBJ2-5; D ambiguous. Trimming stripped 2 bases from V and 1 base from J, with 9 bases between. From germline, CDR1 is SGHRS and CDR2 YFSETQ. CDR3 length: 14 amino acids. The CDR3 reads CASSFQTSQETQYF. CDR3 nucleotide sequence: TGCGCCAGCAGCTTTCAGACATCCCAAGAGACCCAGTACTTC.

A few counts support this clonotype. The J gene is TRBJ2-5, the V gene TRBV6-1; 9 bases match TRBD1. Germline trimming cut 6 bases from V and 5 bases from J; bases unmatched to any gene: 10. Germline assignment: CDR1 MNHNS and CDR2 SASEGT. This CDR3 has 15 amino acids. The CDR3 sequence: CASRIEQGADETQYF. As DNA, the CDR3 is TGTGCCAGCAGGATCGAACAGGGGGCGGATGAGACCCAGTACTTC.

The rearrangement uses TRBV25-1 and TRBJ1-2; a weak D match, TRBD1 (6 bases). The CDR3 sequence is 15 residues long. The germline V gene has CDR1 MGHDK and CDR2 SYGVNS. Trimming took off 2 bases at V and 4 bases at J, with 14 bases between the two ends. CDR3 sequence reads: CASSEGEGGRYGYTF. Written as DNA, the CDR3 is TGTGCCAGCAGTGAAGGGGAGGGGGGCCGCTATGGCTACACCTTC.

The chain links TRBV27 to TRBJ2-1; D is perhaps TRBD1 or TRBD2 (6 bases each). The assigned J gene may be wrong: the sequence end matches TRBJ2-7 better. This CDR3 is 15 amino acids long. Germline V gene lookup returns CDR1 MNHEY and CDR2 SMNVEV (reference sequence). CDR3 nucleotide sequence: TGTGCCAGCAGTTTAGGGGGACACGGAGGGAATGAGCAGTACTTC. Translated, it gives CASSLGGHGGNEQYF.

The genes are TRBV18 and TRBJ2-5; 9 nucleotides match TRBD2. Per the germline V gene, CDR1 is KGHSH and CDR2 is LQKENI. The junction had 8 bases not matched to a gene; V was cut back by 3 bases and J by 3 bases. The CDR3 extends over 16 amino acids. CDR3: CASSPMGIAGEETQYF. The CDR3 DNA reads TGTGCCAGCTCACCGATGGGGATAGCGGGGGAAGAGACCCAGTACTTC.

V gene TRBV7-2 combines with J gene TRBJ1-6; D is uncertain. This CDR3 region has 15 residues. Germline-derived CDR1 and CDR2 are SGHTA and FQGNSA. V was trimmed by 4 bases and J by 10 bases, leaving 17 bases between them. CDR3 sequence reads: CASSSRAGEGSPLHF. The CDR3 region has the DNA TGTGCCAGCAGCTCAAGGGCCGGAGAAGGATCACCCCTCCACTTT.

This clonotype appeared a few times. The rearrangement uses TRBV27 and TRBJ1-6; D is undetermined. Trimming removed 6 bases from V and 9 bases from J, with 15 bases in between. This CDR3 has 14 residues. The germline V gene encodes CDR1 MNHEY and CDR2 SMNVEV (reference sequence). CDR3 DNA: TGTGCCAGCAGACCGGATTTTCTTATTTCACCCCTCCACTTT. Its translation is CASRPDFLISPLHF.

This chain joins TRBV9 and TRBJ2-7; D is perhaps TRBD1 or TRBD2 (5 bases each). V was pared by 6 bases and J by 2 bases, with 15 bases between. The CDR3 has 14 residues. From germline, CDR1 is SGDLS and CDR2 YYNGEE. CDR3 coding DNA: TGTGCCAGCAACGTCCGGGACGGCCCCTACGAGCAGTACTTC. Protein: CASNVRDGPYEQYF.

The chain employs TRBV5-1 and TRBJ2-6; perhaps TRBD1 as D (6 bases). The ends were cut back, 0 bases at V and 0 bases at J, with 10 bases in the middle. The CDR3 is made up of 17 amino acids. The germline V gene has CDR1 SGHRS and CDR2 YFSETQ. CDR3 DNA: TGCGCCAGCAGCTTGGGGACAGAGCACTCTGGGGCCAACGTCCTGACTTTC. Residues: CASSLGTEHSGANVLTF. The full variable domain, its missing parts supplied by reference TRBV5-1 and TRBJ2-6, is KAGVTQTPRYLIKTRGQQVTLSCSPISGHRSVSWYQQTPGQGLQFLFEYFSETQRNKGNFPGRFSGRQFSNSRSEMNVSTLELGDSALYLCASSLGTEHSGANVLTFGAGSRLTVL.

The CDR3 loop reads CASSLVGADAETQYF. The CDR3 nucleotides read TGTGCCAGCAGCTTGGTGGGAGCCGACGCAGAGACCCAGTACTTC. This chain connects TRBV5-5 to TRBJ2-5, with D maybe TRBD2 (5 bases). V gave up 0 bases and J gave up 4 bases, with 13 bases separating them. CDR3 length equals 15 residues. The V gene's germline CDR1 is SGHKS and CDR2 YYEKEE (reference sequence). Drawing the rest from reference TRBV5-5 and TRBJ2-5, the complete variable domain is DAGVTQSPTHLIKTRGQQVTLRCSPISGHKSVSWYQQVLGQGPQFIFQYYEKEERGRGNFPDRFSARQFPNYSSELNVNALLLGDSALYLCASSLVGADAETQYFGPGTRLLVL.

This clonotype turned up a few times. The chain joins TRBV7-2 to TRBJ2-3, with D hard to call. The CDR3 is 14 residues long. Germline CDR1 and CDR2: SGHTA and FQGNSA. V lost 5 bases, J lost 4 bases, and 13 bases lay in between. The CDR3 nucleotides are TGTGCCAGCAGCGCCAGCCCTGGCGCAGATACGCAGTATTTT. Translated: CASSASPGADTQYF. Full variable domain (missing parts from reference TRBV7-2 and TRBJ2-3): GAGVSQSPSNKVTEKGKDVELRCDPISGHTALYWYRQSLGQGLEFLIYFQGNSAPDKSGLPSDRFSAERTGGSVSTLTIQRTQQEDSAVYLCASSASPGADTQYFGPGTRLTVL.

The chain is built from TRBV29-1 and TRBJ1-1; D uncertain. Looked up from germline, CDR1 is SQVTM and CDR2 is ANQGSEA. The CDR3 covers 14 residues. The V gene lost 4 bases and the J gene lost 6 bases, with 18 bases spanning the gap. This CDR3 reads CSVAHDGFGAEAFF. In nucleotides, the CDR3 is TGCAGCGTTGCCCACGACGGCTTCGGGGCTGAAGCTTTCTTT.

This clonotype was seen a few times. The junction and the germline gene differ at one end; a read error may be behind it. The rearrangement links TRBV20-1 to TRBJ2-4; 8 bases map to TRBD1. The germline V gene has CDR1 DFQATT and CDR2 SNEGSKA (reference sequence). The CDR3 length is 15 residues. The CDR3 spells CSVRGQGAAKNIQYF. The CDR3 region has the DNA TGCAGTGTCAGAGGTCAGGGGGCAGCCAAAAACATTCAGTATTTC.

This clonotype was detected only a few times. The chain joins TRBV24-1 to TRBJ2-5; TRBD1 might be the D (6 bases). The CDR3 consists of 17 residues. CDR1 KGHDR and CDR2 SFDVKD come from the germline V gene. With 4 bases removed from V and 0 bases from J, the gap between germline ends came to 17 bases. The CDR3 reads CATSEGRGSLYQETQYF. CDR3 bases: TGTGCCACCAGTGAGGGCAGGGGATCCCTGTACCAAGAGACCCAGTACTTC.

V and J are TRBV11-2 and TRBJ2-6; TRBD1 is a possible D gene (5 bases). The CDR3 contains 18 residues. Trimming pared 0 bases from V and 0 bases from J, leaving 12 bases between. The germline V gene has CDR1 SGHAT and CDR2 FQNNGV. Here the CDR3 DNA reads TGTGCCAGCAGCTTAGAAAGGCGAAGGGGCTCTGGGGCCAACGTCCTGACTTTC. It yields the protein CASSLERRRGSGANVLTF. Drawing the rest from reference TRBV11-2 and TRBJ2-6, the complete variable domain is EAGVAQSPRYKIIEKRQSVAFWCNPISGHATLYWYQQILGQGPKLLIQFQNNGVVDDSQLPKDRFSAERLKGVDSTLKIQPAKLEDSAVYLCASSLERRRGSGANVLTFGAGSRLTVL.

The chain employs TRBV4-1 and TRBJ2-5; D is unclear. This CDR3 spans 12 amino acids. Germline loops: CDR1 MGHRA, CDR2 YSYEKL. V lost 0 bases and J 11 bases, leaving 10 bases between the germline ends. In DNA, the CDR3 is TGCGCCAGCAGCCAAGACCACAATGAGCAGTACTTC. It yields the protein CASSQDHNEQYF.

Many counts were recorded for this clonotype. This chain joins TRBV28 and TRBJ2-5; TRBD1 aligns across 7 bases. CDR3 size: 14 residues. J lost 1 base, V lost 3 bases, and 2 bases had no gene match. In germline, CDR1 is MDHEN, CDR2 SYDVKM. The CDR3, as DNA: TGTGCCAGCAGTTTGACAGGGCCCCAAGAGACCCAGTACTTC. Translated: CASSLTGPQETQYF.

This sequence joins TRBV27 and TRBJ2-4; D uncertain. The end of the DNA is better explained by TRBJ2-7, so the J call may be wrong. Germline V gene sequence: CDR1 MNHEY, CDR2 SMNVEV (reference sequence). The CDR3 has 11 residues. The CDR3 is CASGAAGEQYF. CDR3 DNA: TGTGCCAGCGGCGCGGCAGGCGAGCAGTACTTC.

V and J are TRBV7-9 and TRBJ1-2; tentative D call: TRBD1 (6 bases). The CDR3 sequence is 13 residues long. The V gene lost 10 bases and the J gene lost 3 bases, with 15 bases spanning the gap. CDR1 SEHNR and CDR2 FQNEAQ come from the germline V gene (reference sequence). The CDR3 nucleotides read TGTGCCACCTCAGGGGAATCGGACTATGGCTACACCTTC. The encoded protein is CATSGESDYGYTF.

The V and J genes are TRBV6-2 or TRBV6-3 and TRBJ2-1; TRBD2 might be the D (5 bases). Germline V gene sequence: CDR1 MNHEY, CDR2 SVGEGT. V was clipped by 2 bases and J by 9 bases, with 11 bases between them. The CDR3 has 13 amino acids. CDR3 coding DNA: TGTGCCAGCAGTTACCTCCGGGGTATTGAGCAGTTCTTC. It specifies CASSYLRGIEQFF.

This clonotype was detected many times. This chain connects TRBV29-1 to TRBJ2-3; TRBD1 aligns across 11 bases. Trimming took 2 bases from V and 4 from J; bases not matched to a gene: 2. This CDR3 region has 14 residues. CDR1 and CDR2 (germline): SQVTM, ANQGSEA. The CDR3 here is CSVERTGGADTQYF. The CDR3 coding sequence is TGCAGCGTTGAAAGGACAGGGGGCGCAGATACGCAGTATTTT.

The V and J genes are TRBV2 and TRBJ2-1; D perhaps matches TRBD2 (6 bases). Germline assignment: CDR1 SNHLY and CDR2 FYNNEI. CDR3 length: 14 amino acids. Trimming shortened V by 5 bases and J by 4 bases, and 12 bases separated the two germline ends. CDR3 protein: CASSPRGTYNEQFF. CDR3 coding DNA: TGTGCCAGCAGTCCCCGGGGGACGTACAATGAGCAGTTCTTC. Supplemented by reference TRBV2 and TRBJ2-1, the full variable domain reads EPEVTQTPSHQVTQMGQEVILRCVPISNHLYFYWYRQILGQKVEFLVSFYNNEISEKSEIFDDQFSVERPDGSNFTLKIRSTKLEDSAMYFCASSPRGTYNEQFFGPGTRLTVL.

This clonotype has only a few counts. V usage is TRBV10-3 and J usage is TRBJ1-2; D remains ambiguous. Germline-derived CDR1 and CDR2 are ENHRY and SYGVKD. The CDR3 sequence is 13 residues long. V lost 2 bases, J lost 2 bases, and 6 bases lay in between. DNA of the CDR3: TGTGCCATCAGTGAGGGCAGCAACTATGGCTACACCTTC. It encodes CAISEGSNYGYTF.